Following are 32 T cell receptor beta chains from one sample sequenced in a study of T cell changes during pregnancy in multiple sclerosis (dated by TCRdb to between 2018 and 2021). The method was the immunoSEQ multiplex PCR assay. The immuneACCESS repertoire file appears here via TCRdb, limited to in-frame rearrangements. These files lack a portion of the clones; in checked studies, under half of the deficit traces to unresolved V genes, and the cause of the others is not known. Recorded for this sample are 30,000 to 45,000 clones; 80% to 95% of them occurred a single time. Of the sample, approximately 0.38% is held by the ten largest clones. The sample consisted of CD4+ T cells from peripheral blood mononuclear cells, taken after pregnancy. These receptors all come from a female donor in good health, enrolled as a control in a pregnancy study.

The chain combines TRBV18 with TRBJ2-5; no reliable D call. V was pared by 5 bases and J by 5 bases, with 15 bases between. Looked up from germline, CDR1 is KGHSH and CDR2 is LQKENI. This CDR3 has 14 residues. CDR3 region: CASSTVRTRETQYF. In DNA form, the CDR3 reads TGTGCCAGCTCAACGGTACGAACGAGGGAGACCCAGTACTTC.

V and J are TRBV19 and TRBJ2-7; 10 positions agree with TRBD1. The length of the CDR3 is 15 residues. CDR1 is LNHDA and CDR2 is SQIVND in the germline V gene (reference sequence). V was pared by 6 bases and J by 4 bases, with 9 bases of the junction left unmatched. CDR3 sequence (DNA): TGTGCCAGTAGGCTGTCCGGGACAGGGGCGTACGAGCAGTACTTC. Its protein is CASRLSGTGAYEQYF. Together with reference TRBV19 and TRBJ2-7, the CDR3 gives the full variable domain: DGGITQSPKYLFRKEGQNVTLSCEQNLNHDAMYWYRQDPGQGLRLIYYSQIVNDFQKGDIAEGYSVSREKKESFPLTVTSAQKNPTAFYLCASRLSGTGAYEQYFGPGTRLTVT.

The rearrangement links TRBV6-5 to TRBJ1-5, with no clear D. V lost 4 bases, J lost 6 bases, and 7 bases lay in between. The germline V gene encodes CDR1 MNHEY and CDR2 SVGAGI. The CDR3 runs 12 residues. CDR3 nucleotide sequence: TGTGCCAGCAGTTCCCCCGGTCAGCCCCAGCATTTT. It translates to CASSSPGQPQHF.

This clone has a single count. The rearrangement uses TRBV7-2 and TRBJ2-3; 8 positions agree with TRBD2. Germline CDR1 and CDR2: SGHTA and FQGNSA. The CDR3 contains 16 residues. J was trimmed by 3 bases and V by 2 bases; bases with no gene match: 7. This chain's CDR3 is CASSLIPGLGTDTQYF. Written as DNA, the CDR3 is TGTGCCAGCAGCTTAATCCCGGGACTAGGGACAGATACGCAGTATTTT.

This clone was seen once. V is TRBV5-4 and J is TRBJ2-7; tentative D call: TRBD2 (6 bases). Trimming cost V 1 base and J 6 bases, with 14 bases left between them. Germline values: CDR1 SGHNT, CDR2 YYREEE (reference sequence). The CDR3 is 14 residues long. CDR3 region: CASSLLGGAGEQYF. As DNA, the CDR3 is TGTGCCAGCAGCTTGTTGGGGGGAGCGGGCGAGCAGTACTTC.

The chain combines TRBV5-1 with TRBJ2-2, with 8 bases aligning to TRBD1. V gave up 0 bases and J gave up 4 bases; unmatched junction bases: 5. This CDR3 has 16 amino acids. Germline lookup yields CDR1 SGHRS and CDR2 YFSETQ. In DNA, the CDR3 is TGCGCCAGCAGCTTGGTCGTCGGACAGGGCACCGGGGAGCTGTTTTTT. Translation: CASSLVVGQGTGELFF.

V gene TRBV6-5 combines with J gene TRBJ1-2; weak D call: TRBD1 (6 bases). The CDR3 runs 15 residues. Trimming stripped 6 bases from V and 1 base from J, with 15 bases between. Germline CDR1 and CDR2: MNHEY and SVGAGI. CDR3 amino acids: CASSWTAMINYGYTF. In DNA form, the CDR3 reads TGTGCCAGCAGCTGGACAGCTATGATTAACTATGGCTACACCTTC.

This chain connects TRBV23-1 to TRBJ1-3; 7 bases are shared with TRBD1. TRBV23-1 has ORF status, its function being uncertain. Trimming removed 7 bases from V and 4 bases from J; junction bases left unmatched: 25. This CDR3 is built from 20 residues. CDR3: CASTILRDSRYEGLGNTIYF. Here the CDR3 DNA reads TGCGCCAGCACCATCCTCCGGGACAGCCGTTATGAAGGGCTGGGAAACACCATATATTTT.

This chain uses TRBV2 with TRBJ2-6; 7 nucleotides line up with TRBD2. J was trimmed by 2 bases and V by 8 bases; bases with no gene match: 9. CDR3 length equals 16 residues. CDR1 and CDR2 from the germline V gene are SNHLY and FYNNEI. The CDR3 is CASASEAGAGANVLTF. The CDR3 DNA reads TGTGCCAGCGCTTCCGAGGCGGGGGCTGGGGCCAACGTCCTGACTTTC.

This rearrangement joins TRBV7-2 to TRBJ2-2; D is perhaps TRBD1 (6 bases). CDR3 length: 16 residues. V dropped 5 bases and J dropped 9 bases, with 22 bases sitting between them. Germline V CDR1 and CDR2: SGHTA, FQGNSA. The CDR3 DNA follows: TGTGCCAGCAGCCCCCGGACAGCTTTAGGGGCCAGGGAGCTGTTTTTT. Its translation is CASSPRTALGARELFF.

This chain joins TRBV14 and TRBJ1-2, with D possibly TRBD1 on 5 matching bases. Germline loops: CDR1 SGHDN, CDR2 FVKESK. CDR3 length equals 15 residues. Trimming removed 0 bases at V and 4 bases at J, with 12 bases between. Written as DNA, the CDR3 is TGTGCCAGCAGCCAAGATTTTGGAGGGGTCTATGGCTACACCTTC. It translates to CASSQDFGGVYGYTF.

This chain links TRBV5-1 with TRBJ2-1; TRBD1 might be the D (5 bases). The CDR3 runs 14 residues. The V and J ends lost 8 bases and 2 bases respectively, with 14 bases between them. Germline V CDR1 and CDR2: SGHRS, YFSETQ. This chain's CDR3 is CASRAGNTYNEQFF. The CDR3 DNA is TGCGCCAGTCGGGCAGGGAACACCTACAATGAGCAGTTCTTC. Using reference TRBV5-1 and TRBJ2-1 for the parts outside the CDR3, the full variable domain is KAGVTQTPRYLIKTRGQQVTLSCSPISGHRSVSWYQQTPGQGLQFLFEYFSETQRNKGNFPGRFSGRQFSNSRSEMNVSTLELGDSALYLCASRAGNTYNEQFFGPGTRLTVL.

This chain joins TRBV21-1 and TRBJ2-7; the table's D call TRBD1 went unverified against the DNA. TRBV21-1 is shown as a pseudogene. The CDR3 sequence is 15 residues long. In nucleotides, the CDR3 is TGTGCCAGCAGCAAAGTGGAGGGGGCGCTGGGGGAGCAGTACTTC. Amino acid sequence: CASSKVEGALGEQYF.

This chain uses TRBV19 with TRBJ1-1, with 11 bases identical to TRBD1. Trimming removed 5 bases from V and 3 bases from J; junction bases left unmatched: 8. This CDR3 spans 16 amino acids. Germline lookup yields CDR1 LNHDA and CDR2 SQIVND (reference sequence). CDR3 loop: CASSVRDRGLDTEAFF. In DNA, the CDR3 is TGTGCCAGTAGTGTCCGGGACAGGGGGTTAGACACTGAAGCTTTCTTT.

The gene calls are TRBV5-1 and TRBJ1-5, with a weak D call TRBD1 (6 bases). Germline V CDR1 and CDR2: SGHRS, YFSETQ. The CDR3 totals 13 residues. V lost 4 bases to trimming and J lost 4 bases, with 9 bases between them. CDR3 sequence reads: CASSQDSNQPQHF. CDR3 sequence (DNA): TGCGCCAGCAGCCAGGACAGTAATCAGCCCCAGCATTTT. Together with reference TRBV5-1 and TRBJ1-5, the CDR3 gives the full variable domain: KAGVTQTPRYLIKTRGQQVTLSCSPISGHRSVSWYQQTPGQGLQFLFEYFSETQRNKGNFPGRFSGRQFSNSRSEMNVSTLELGDSALYLCASSQDSNQPQHFGDGTRLSIL.

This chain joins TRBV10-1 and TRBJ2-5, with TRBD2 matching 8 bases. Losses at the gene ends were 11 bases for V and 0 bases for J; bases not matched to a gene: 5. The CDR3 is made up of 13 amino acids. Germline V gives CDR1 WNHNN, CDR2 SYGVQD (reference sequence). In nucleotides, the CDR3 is TGCGCCTGGGGCGGGGGGTACCAAGAGACCCAGTACTTC. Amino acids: CAWGGGYQETQYF.

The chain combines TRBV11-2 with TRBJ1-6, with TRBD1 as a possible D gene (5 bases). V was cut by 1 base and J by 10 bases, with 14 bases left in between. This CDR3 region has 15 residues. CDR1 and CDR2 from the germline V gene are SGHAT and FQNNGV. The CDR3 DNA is TGTGCCAGCAGCTTAGTACCTGGGGCAGGCTCACCCCTCCACTTT. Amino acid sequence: CASSLVPGAGSPLHF.

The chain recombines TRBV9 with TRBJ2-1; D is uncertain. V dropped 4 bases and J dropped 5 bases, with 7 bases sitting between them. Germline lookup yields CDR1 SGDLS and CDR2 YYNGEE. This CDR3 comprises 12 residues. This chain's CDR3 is CASSPLDNEQFF. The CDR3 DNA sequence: TGTGCCAGCAGCCCCCTCGACAATGAGCAGTTCTTC.

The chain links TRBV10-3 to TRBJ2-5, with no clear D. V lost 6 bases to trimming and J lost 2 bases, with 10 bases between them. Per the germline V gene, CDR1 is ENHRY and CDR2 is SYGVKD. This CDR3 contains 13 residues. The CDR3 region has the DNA TGTGCCATCAGACCCCGCGTACAAGAGACCCAGTACTTC. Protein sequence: CAIRPRVQETQYF.

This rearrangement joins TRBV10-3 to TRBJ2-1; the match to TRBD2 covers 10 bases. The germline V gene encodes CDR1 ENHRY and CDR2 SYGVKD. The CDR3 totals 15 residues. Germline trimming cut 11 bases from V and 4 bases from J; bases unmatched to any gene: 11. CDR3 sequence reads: CAVRGISGGYNEQFF. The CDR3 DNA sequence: TGTGCCGTACGGGGTATTAGCGGGGGGTACAATGAGCAGTTCTTC.

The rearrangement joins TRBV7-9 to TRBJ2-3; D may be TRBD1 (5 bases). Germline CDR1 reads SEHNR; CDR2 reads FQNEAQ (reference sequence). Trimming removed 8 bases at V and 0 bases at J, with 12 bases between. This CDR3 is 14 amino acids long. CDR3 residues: CASRKAGSTDTQYF. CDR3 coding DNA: TGTGCCAGCCGAAAGGCAGGGAGCACAGATACGCAGTATTTT.

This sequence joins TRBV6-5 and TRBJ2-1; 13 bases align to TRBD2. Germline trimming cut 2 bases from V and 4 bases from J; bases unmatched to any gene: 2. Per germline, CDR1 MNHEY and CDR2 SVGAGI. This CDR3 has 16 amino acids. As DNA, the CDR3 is TGTGCCAGCAGTTACAAGGGACTAGCGGGGTACAATGAGCAGTTCTTC. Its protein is CASSYKGLAGYNEQFF.

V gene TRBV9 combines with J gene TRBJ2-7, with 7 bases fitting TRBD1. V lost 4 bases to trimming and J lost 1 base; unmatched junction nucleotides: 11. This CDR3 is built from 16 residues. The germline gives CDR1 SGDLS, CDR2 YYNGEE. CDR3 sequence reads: CASSRPDRITSYEQYF. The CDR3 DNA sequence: TGTGCCAGCAGCAGACCGGACAGGATAACTTCCTACGAGCAGTACTTC. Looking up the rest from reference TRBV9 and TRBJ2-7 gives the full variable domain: DSGVTQTPKHLITATGQRVTLRCSPRSGDLSVYWYQQSLDQGLQFLIQYYNGEERAKGNILERFSAQQFPDLHSELNLSSLELGDSALYFCASSRPDRITSYEQYFGPGTRLTVT.

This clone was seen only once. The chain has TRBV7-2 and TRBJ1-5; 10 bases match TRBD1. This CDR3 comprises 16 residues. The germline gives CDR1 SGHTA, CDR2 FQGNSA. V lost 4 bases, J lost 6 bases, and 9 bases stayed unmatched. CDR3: CASSSRDRGRSQPQHF. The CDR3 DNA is TGTGCCAGCAGCTCGAGAGACAGGGGGCGGTCTCAGCCCCAGCATTTT. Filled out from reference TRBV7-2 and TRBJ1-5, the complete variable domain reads GAGVSQSPSNKVTEKGKDVELRCDPISGHTALYWYRQSLGQGLEFLIYFQGNSAPDKSGLPSDRFSAERTGGSVSTLTIQRTQQEDSAVYLCASSSRDRGRSQPQHFGDGTRLSIL.

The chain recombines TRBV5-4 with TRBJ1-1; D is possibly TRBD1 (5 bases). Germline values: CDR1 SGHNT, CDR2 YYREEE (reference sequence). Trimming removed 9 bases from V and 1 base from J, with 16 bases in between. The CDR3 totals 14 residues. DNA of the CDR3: TGTGCCACCAAGGGGACTCCTGGGAACACTGAAGCTTTCTTT. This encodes CATKGTPGNTEAFF.

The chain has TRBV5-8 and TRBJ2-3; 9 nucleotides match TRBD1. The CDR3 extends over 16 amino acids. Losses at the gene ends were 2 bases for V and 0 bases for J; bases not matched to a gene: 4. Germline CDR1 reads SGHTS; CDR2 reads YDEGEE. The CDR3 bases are TGTGCCAGCAGCTTAGGACAGGGGATGAGCACAGATACGCAGTATTTT. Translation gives CASSLGQGMSTDTQYF.

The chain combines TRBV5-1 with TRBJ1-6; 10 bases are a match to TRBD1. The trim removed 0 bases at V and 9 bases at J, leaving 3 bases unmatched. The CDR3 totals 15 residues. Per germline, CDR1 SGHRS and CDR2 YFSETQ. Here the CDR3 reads CASSLDRDRGSPLHF. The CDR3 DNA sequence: TGCGCCAGCAGCTTGGACAGGGACAGGGGTTCACCCCTCCACTTT.

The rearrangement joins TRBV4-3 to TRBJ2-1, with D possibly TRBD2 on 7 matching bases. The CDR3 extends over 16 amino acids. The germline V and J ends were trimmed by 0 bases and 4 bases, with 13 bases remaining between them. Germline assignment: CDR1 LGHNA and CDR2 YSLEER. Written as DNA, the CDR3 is TGCGCCAGCAGCCAAGAGTCTCGGGGGGCTTACAATGAGCAGTTCTTC. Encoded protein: CASSQESRGAYNEQFF.

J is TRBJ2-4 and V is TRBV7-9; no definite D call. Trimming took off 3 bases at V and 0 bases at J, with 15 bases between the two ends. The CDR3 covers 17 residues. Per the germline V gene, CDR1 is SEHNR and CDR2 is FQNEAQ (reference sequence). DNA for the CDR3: TGTGCCAGCAGCTTGTTCAGTGGCACCCTAGCCAAAAACATTCAGTACTTC. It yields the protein CASSLFSGTLAKNIQYF.

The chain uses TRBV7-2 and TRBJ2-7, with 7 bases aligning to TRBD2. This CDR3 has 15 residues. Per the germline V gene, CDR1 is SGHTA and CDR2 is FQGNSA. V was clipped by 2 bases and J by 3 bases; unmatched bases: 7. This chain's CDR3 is CASSLSGLPNYEQYF. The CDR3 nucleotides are TGTGCCAGCAGCTTATCGGGACTACCGAACTACGAGCAGTACTTC.

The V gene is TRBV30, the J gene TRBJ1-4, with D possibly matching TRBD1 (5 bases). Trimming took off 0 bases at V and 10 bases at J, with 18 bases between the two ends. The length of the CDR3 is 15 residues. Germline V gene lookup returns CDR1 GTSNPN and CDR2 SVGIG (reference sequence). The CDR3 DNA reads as TGTGCCTGGAGTGTGCGGGGTGGGGCATTAGGAAAACTGTTTTTT. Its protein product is CAWSVRGGALGKLFF.

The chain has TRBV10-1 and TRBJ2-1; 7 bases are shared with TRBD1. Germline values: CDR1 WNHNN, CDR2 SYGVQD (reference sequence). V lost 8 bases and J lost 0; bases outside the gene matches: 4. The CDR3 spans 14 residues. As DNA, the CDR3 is TGCGCCAGCTCGGGACAGAACTCCTACAATGAGCAGTTCTTC. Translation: CASSGQNSYNEQFF.